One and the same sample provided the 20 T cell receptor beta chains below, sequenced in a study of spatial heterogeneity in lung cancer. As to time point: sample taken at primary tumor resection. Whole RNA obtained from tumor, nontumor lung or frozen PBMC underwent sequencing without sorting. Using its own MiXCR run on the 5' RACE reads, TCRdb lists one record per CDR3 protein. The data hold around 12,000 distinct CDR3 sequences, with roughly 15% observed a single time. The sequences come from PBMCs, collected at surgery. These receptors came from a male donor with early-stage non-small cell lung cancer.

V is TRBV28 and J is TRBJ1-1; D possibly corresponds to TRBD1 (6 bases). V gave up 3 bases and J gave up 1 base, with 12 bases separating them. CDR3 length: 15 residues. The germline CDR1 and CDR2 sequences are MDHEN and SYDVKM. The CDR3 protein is CASSFHRAQNTEAFF. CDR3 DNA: TGTGCCAGCAGTTTCCACAGGGCCCAGAACACTGAAGCTTTCTTT. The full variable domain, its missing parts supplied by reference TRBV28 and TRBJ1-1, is DVKVTQSSRYLVKRTGEKVFLECVQDMDHENMFWYRQDPGLGLRLIYFSYDVKMKEKGDIPEGYSVSREKKERFSLILESASTNQTSMYLCASSFHRAQNTEAFFGQGTRLTVV.

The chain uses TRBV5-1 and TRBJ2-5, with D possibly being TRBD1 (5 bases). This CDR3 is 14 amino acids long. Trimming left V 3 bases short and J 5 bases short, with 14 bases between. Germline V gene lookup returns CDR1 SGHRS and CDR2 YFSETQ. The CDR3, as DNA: TGCGCCAGCAGCTCGGCAGGGCCCGTGGAGACCCAGTACTTC. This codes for CASSSAGPVETQYF.

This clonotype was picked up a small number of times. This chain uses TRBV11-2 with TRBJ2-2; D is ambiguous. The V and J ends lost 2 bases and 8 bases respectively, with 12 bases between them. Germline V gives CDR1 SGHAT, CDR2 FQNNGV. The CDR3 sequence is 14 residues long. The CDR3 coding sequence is TGTGCCAGCAGCTTACCTTCAACTGGTGGGGAGCTGTTTTTT. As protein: CASSLPSTGGELFF.

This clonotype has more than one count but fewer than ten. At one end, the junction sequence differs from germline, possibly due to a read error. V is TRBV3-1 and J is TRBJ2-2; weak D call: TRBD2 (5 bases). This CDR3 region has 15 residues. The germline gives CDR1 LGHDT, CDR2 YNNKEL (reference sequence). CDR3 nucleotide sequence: TGTGCCAGCAGTCTAGGGAGCTCGAACGCCGGGGAGCTGTTTTTT. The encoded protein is CASSLGSSNAGELFF.

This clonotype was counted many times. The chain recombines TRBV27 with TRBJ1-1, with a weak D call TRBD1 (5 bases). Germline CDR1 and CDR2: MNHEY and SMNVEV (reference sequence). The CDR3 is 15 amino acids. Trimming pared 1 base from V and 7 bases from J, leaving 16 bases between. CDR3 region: CASSLWPQGGHEAFF. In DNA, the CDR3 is TGTGCCAGCAGTTTATGGCCCCAGGGTGGTCATGAAGCTTTCTTT.

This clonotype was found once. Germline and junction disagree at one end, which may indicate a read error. CDR3 loop: CATSRDEGRGEQLF. CDR3 DNA sequence: TGTGCCACCAGCAGAGATGAGGGGAGGGGCGAGCAGCTCTTC. V usage is TRBV15 and J usage is TRBJ2-1, with 7 nucleotides matching TRBD2. Per the germline V gene, CDR1 is LNHNV and CDR2 is YYDKDF (reference sequence). This CDR3 is 14 amino acids long.

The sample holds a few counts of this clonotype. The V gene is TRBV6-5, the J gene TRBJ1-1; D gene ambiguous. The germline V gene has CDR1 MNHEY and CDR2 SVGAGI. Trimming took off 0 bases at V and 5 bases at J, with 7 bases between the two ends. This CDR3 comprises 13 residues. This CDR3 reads CASSYSTLTEAFF. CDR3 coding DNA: TGTGCCAGCAGTTACTCGACCTTAACTGAAGCTTTCTTT.

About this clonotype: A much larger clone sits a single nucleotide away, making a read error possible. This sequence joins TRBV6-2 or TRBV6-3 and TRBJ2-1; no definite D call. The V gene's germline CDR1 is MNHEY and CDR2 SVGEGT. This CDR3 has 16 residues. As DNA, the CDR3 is TGTGCCAGCACCCTATGGGGTCCTTGGCCCTACAATCAGCAGTTCTTC. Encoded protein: CASTLWGPWPYNQQFF.

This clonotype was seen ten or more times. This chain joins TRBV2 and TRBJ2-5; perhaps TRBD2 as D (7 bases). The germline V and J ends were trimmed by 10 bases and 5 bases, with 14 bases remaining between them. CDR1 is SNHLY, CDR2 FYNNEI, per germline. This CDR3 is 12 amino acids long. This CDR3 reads CANREGTETQYF. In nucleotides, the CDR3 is TGTGCCAACAGGGAGGGAACTGAGACCCAGTACTTC.

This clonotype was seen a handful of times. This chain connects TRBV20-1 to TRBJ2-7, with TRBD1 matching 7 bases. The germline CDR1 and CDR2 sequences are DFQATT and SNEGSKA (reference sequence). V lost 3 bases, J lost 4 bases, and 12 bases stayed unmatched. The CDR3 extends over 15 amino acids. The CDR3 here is CSARDPGQNPYEQYF. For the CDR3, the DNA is TGCAGTGCTAGGGACCCGGGACAGAACCCTTACGAGCAGTACTTC.

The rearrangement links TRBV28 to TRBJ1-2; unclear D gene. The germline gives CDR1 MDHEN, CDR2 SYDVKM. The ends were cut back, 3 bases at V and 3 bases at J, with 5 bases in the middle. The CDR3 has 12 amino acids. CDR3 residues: CASSFRDYGYTF. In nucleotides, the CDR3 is TGTGCCAGCAGTTTTAGGGACTATGGCTACACCTTC.

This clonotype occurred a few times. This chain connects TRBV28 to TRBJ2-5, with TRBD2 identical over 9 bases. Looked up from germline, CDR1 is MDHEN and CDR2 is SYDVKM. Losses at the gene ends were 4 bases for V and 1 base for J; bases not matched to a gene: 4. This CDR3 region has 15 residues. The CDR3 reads CASSWLAGSQETQYF. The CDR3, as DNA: TGTGCCAGCAGTTGGCTAGCGGGGTCCCAAGAGACCCAGTACTTC.

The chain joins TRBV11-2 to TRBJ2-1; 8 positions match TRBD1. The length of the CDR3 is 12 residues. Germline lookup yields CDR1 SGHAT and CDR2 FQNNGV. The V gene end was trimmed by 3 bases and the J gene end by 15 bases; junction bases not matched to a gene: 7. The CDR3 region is CASSFLTGGPFF. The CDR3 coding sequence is TGTGCCAGCAGCTTTCTTACAGGGGGTCCGTTCTTC.

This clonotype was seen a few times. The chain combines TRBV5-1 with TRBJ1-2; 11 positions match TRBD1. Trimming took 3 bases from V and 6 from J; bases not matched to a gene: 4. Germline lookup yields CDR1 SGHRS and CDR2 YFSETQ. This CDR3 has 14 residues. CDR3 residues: CASSSGQGADGYTF. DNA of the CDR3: TGCGCCAGCAGCTCCGGACAGGGGGCCGATGGCTACACCTTC.

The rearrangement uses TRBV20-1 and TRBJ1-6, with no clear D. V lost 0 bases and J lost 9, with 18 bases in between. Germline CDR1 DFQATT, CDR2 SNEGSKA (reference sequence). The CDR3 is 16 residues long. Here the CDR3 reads CSARDGRRARRSPLHF. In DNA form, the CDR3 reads TGCAGTGCTAGAGATGGGCGACGGGCACGTCGTTCACCCCTCCACTTT.

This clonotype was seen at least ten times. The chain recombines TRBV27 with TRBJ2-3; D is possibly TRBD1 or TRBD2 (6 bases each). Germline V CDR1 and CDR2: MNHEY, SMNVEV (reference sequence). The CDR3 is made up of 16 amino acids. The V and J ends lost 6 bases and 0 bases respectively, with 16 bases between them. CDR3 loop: CASSPGGGPSTDTQYF. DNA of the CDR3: TGTGCCAGCAGCCCCGGAGGGGGGCCTAGCACAGATACGCAGTATTTT.

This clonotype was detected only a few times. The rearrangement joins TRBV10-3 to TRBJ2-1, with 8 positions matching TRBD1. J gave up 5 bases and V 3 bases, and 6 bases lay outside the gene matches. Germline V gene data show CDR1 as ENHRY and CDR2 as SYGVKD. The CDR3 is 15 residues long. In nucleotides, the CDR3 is TGTGCCATCAGTGACCCCGGACAGGGCCACAATGAGCAGTTCTTC. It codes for CAISDPGQGHNEQFF.

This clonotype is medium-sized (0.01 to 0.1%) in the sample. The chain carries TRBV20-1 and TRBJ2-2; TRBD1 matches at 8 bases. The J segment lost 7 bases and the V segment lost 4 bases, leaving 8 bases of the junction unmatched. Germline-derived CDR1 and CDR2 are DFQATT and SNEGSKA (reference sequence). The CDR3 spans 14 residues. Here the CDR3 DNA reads TGCAGTGCTAATGTGGACAGGGATCACGGGGAGCTGTTTTTT. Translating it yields CSANVDRDHGELFF.

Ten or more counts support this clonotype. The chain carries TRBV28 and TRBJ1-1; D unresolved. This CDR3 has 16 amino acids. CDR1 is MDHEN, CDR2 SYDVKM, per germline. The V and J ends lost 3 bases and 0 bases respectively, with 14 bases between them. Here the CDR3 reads CASSLSSNEMNTEAFF. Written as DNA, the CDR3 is TGTGCCAGCAGTTTGTCGTCAAACGAAATGAACACTGAAGCTTTCTTT.

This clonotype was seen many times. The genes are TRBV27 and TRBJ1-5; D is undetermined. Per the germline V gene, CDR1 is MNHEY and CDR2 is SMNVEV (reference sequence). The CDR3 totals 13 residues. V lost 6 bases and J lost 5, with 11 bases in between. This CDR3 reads CASSNRGDQPQHF. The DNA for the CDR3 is TGTGCCAGCAGCAACCGGGGTGATCAGCCCCAGCATTTT.